The 10 T cell receptor beta chains reported below all come from one sample, sequenced in a study of T cell repertoires in cytomegalovirus infection. Antigens for these TCRs are unknown. Each CDR3 protein gets one entry after TCRdb re-called the reads with MiXCR. This sample yields 69,000 or so distinct CDR3 sequences, of which under 30% are seen a single time; 45% to 65% belongs to the top ten. The material was CD8+ T cells from cultured PBMCs, obtained from culture after CMV antigen stimulation. All receptors come from a human donor in good health (CMV status not recorded). Some clones in this sample may be carry-over from other donors' samples.

The J gene is TRBJ2-7, the V gene TRBV6-2 or TRBV6-3; D unclear. The ends were cut back, 4 bases at V and 0 bases at J, with 4 bases in the middle. Germline V gene data show CDR1 as MNHEY and CDR2 as SVGEGT. CDR3 length equals 12 residues. The CDR3 nucleotides read TGTGCCAGCAGTTCGGCCTCCTACGAGCAGTACTTC. Translating it yields CASSSASYEQYF.

This clonotype came up many times. As DNA, the CDR3 is TGTGCCAGCAGCTTAGCGTCTCGAGGCTACACCTTC. Translating gives CASSLASRGYTF. V gene TRBV7-2 combines with J gene TRBJ1-2, with no clear D. The CDR3 consists of 12 residues. Trimming took off 0 bases at V and 8 bases at J, with 7 bases between the two ends. The germline gives CDR1 SGHTA, CDR2 FQGNSA.

This clonotype has a count of ten or more. This sequence joins TRBV6-5 and TRBJ2-2; D gene unclear. This CDR3 is built from 16 residues. V was trimmed by 1 base and J by 1 base, leaving 10 bases between them. Germline V gene data show CDR1 as MNHEY and CDR2 as SVGAGI. The CDR3 here is CASSYYQVQNTGELFF. CDR3 nucleotides: TGTGCCAGCAGTTACTACCAGGTTCAGAACACCGGGGAGCTGTTTTTT.

In its sample, this clonotype was seen many times. The chain couples TRBV7-2 to TRBJ2-1, with D uncertain. The CDR3 runs 14 residues. The germline V gene encodes CDR1 SGHTA and CDR2 FQGNSA. V was pared by 4 bases and J by 3 bases, with 10 bases between. Written as DNA, the CDR3 is TGTGCCAGCAGCTCGTTCTCCGGCTACAATGAGCAGTTCTTC. It encodes CASSSFSGYNEQFF.

This clonotype has a handful of counts. The J gene is TRBJ2-1, the V gene TRBV12-3 or TRBV12-4; D remains ambiguous. This CDR3 comprises 11 residues. The CDR3 DNA is TGTGGAATTGGGCATTACAATGAGCAGTTCTTC. Translating gives CGIGHYNEQFF.

The rearrangement uses TRBV6-8 and TRBJ1-4; no definite D call. The CDR3 sequence is 14 residues long. The V gene's germline CDR1 is MNHGY and CDR2 SAAAGT. Trimming stripped 5 bases from V and 0 bases from J, with 7 bases between. The CDR3 nucleotides are TGTGCCAGCAGTCTCGGACCAACTAATGAAAAACTGTTTTTT. Protein product: CASSLGPTNEKLFF.

The chain employs TRBV27 and TRBJ2-1, with a possible D match to TRBD2 (6 bases). The germline V and J ends were trimmed by 2 bases and 3 bases, with 8 bases remaining between them. This CDR3 has 14 amino acids. CDR1 MNHEY and CDR2 SMNVEV come from the germline V gene (reference sequence). The CDR3 loop reads CASSLGGVYNEQFF. DNA of the CDR3: TGTGCCAGCAGTTTAGGAGGGGTCTACAATGAGCAGTTCTTC.

V is TRBV20-1 and J is TRBJ2-7; TRBD1 or TRBD2 may be the D gene (6 bases each). Germline CDR1 DFQATT, CDR2 SNEGSKA (reference sequence). Trimming removed 4 bases from V and 6 bases from J, with 19 bases in between. The CDR3 is 14 residues long. The CDR3 DNA reads TGCAGTGCTAAGCCCACACCTGGGGGGCTCGAGCAGTACTTC. The encoded protein is CSAKPTPGGLEQYF.

To note about this clonotype: One end of the junction fails to match germline, which may point to a read error. The rearrangement links TRBV24-1 to TRBJ2-2; D is unresolved. CDR3 length equals 14 residues. Germline lookup yields CDR1 KGHDR and CDR2 SFDVKD. The chain's CDR3 is CAPSDLSFVGELFF. The DNA for the CDR3 is TGTGCCCCCAGTGATTTGAGTTTCGTCGGGGAGCTGTTTTTT.

In this sample, this clonotype turned up many times. The chain has TRBV7-9 and TRBJ2-5; TRBD1 aligns across 8 bases. The germline CDR1 and CDR2 sequences are SEHNR and FQNEAQ (reference sequence). The CDR3 length is 17 residues. V dropped 5 bases and J dropped 2; count of bases not matched to a gene: 13. The CDR3 nucleotides are TGTGCCAGCAGCGCAAGTATGGGGACAGGCCCTCAAGAGACCCAGTACTTC. Residues: CASSASMGTGPQETQYF.